One T cell receptor beta chain is described in this entry. The data originate from a study of blood T cell repertoires in COVID-19. The overall study: COVID-19 samples collected from the United States, Italy and Spain covered acute and convalescent phases.

Profiled with immunoSEQ multiplex PCR; TCRdb holds only in-frame clones, not every one. This sample has 100,000 to 150,000 clones; approximately 80% occur once, and the top ten carry 3.5% to 4%. Trimming at V came to 1 base and at J to 3 bases, leaving 3 bases not matched to a gene. Germline V gives CDR1 MGHRA, CDR2 YSYEKL. This CDR3 is built from 14 residues. Specimen: peripheral blood. The rearrangement links TRBV4-1 to TRBJ2-7; 7 bases are a match to TRBD1. This TCR was sampled from a woman between 50 and 59 years old with acute or convalescent COVID-19. In DNA, the CDR3 is TGCGCCAGCAGCCAAGGACAGGGTAACTACGAGCAGTACTTC. Its protein product is CASSQGQGNYEQYF.